The clone carrying this TCR beta chain was detected only a few times. Its antigen is currently unknown. This entry is derived from a study of identical twins. Study outcomes and limitations: While abundant cord blood beta clonotypes carried fewer insertions, memory repertoires showed no such pattern.

The V and J ends lost 2 bases and 0 bases, in that order; junction bases with no gene match: 2. Germline CDR1 DFQATT, CDR2 SNEGSKA (reference sequence). The CDR3 consists of 15 residues. Unique molecular identifiers were in the cDNA, with template-switch universal primer binding. TCRdb re-analysed the 5' RACE reads in MiXCR, keeping a single row per CDR3 protein. Among about 290,000 distinct CDR3 sequences, 8.5% to 9.5% were seen once, and the ten largest hold roughly 7%. The same data also contributed to another study, on yellow fever vaccine responses in identical twins. From that study: Reportedly, the response of twins' T cells to the vaccine seemed partly convergent, partly personalized.

The V call is TRBV20-1, the J call TRBJ2-3, with 10 bases lining up with TRBD2. The sequence was collected from a woman in her late teens or twenties in good health. The sequenced sample was CD8+ T cells sorted from blood. The chain's CDR3 is CSARLAGASTDTQYF. The CDR3 DNA reads as TGCAGTGCTAGACTAGCGGGGGCTAGCACAGATACGCAGTATTTT.